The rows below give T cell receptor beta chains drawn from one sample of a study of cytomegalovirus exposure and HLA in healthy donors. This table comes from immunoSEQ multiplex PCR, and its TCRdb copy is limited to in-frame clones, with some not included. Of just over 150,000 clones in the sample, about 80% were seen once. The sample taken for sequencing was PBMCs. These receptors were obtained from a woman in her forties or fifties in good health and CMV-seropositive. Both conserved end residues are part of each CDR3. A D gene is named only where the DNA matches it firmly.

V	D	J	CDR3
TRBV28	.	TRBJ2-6	CASTQPRVDSGANVLTF
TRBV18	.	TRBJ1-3	CASSPRTDNSGNTIYF
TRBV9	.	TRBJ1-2	CASSMTGFEGYTF
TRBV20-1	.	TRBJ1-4	CSARGEKLFF
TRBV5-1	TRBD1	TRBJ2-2	CASSGQGAGTGELFF
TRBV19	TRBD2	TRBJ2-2	CASSSGGNTGELFF
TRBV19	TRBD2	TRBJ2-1	CASSNPFSGASYNEQFF
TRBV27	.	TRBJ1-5	CASSLTPGKFQPQHF
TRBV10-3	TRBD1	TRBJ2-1	CAIRLDRTNNEQFF
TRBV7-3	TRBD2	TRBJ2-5	CASSVGTSLAETQYF
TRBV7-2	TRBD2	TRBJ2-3	CASSLNQRGDTQYF
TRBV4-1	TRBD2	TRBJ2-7	CASSQFPGAASGRAAEQYF
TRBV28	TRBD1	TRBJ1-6	CASSLGRTGIGSPLHF
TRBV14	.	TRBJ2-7	CASSLNHRREQYF
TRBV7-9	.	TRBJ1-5	CASSLVGGGSNQPQHF
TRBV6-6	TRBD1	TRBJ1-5	CASVGQGANQPQHF
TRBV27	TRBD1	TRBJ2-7	CASSFGTGETHEQYF
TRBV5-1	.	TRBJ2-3	CASSSYSILDTQYF
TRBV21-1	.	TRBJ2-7	CASSKIGHTDEQYF
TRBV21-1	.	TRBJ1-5	CASRPLIDRSNQPQHF
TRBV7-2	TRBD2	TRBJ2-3	CASSYGTSGVGDTQYF
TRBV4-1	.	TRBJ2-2	CASSQGQLNTGELFF
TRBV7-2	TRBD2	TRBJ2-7	CASSLRTSGTYEQYF
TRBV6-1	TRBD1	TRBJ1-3	CASSKRGQGTTIYF
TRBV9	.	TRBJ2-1	CASSVGGLSGEQFF